Below are 26 T cell receptor beta chains sequenced from a single sample in a study of Ad26.COV2.S vaccination and SARS-CoV-2 variants (dated by TCRdb to the early 2020s). Receptor amplification or capture employed the immunoSEQ multiplex PCR assay. The clones in this table, taken by TCRdb from immuneACCESS, are in-frame only. Not every clone is retained; where verified, under half of the shortfall comes from an unresolved V gene, and the cause of the rest is unknown. The sample table lists 500,000 or so clones, approximately 92% of them with a count of one. About 2.4% of the sample goes to the ten largest clones. In light of the paper, this sample's treatment or condition label describes: around 19 received Ad26.COV2.S at low or high dose, single or two shots; about 5 received placebo; per-sample allocation not given. For vaccine and placebo recipients, the sequenced repertoires came from samples collected on day 63 after the first injection.

The input for sequencing was peripheral blood, taken in a trial of Ad26.COV2.S vaccine versus placebo. Receptor source: a person aged 18-65 years who received the Ad26.COV2.S COVID-19 vaccine or a placebo.

The V gene is TRBV5-1, the J gene TRBJ2-3, with unresolved D. This CDR3 contains 12 residues. The V end lost 2 bases, the J end lost 2 bases, and 3 bases lay between the germline ends. The germline V gene has CDR1 SGHRS and CDR2 YFSETQ. The CDR3, as DNA: TGCGCCAGCAGCTTTAACACAGATACGCAGTATTTT. It yields the protein CASSFNTDTQYF.

The CDR3 DNA sequence: TGTGCCAGTAGTATAGATCGAGGACAAAACTATGGCTACACCTTC. Its protein is CASSIDRGQNYGYTF. The genes are TRBV19 and TRBJ1-2; possibly TRBD1 for D (5 bases). This CDR3 comprises 15 residues. Looked up from germline, CDR1 is LNHDA and CDR2 is SQIVND (reference sequence). Trimming removed 0 bases at V and 2 bases at J, with 10 bases between.

The CDR3 coding sequence is TGTGCCAGCAGCTGGCGGGGACAGGGGATGTACGAGCAGTACTTC. Amino acids: CASSWRGQGMYEQYF. The chain couples TRBV2 to TRBJ2-7; 10 bases are a match to TRBD1. With V trimmed by 6 bases and J by 4 bases, 9 bases remained unmatched. The CDR3 consists of 15 residues. Germline V gives CDR1 SNHLY, CDR2 FYNNEI.

Here the CDR3 DNA reads TGTGCCAGCTCGGGGATTGAGGGCCGGGAGACCCAGTACTTC. It yields the protein CASSGIEGRETQYF. The chain uses TRBV6-6 and TRBJ2-5, with TRBD2 as a possible D gene (5 bases). Germline assignment: CDR1 MNHNY and CDR2 SVGAGI (reference sequence). V lost 8 bases and J 5 bases, leaving 18 bases between the germline ends. The CDR3 is 14 amino acids.

The chain is built from TRBV24-1 and TRBJ2-2; possibly TRBD1 or TRBD2 for D (5 bases each). CDR1 KGHDR and CDR2 SFDVKD come from the germline V gene. Trimming pared 4 bases from V and 6 bases from J, leaving 17 bases between. The CDR3 loop spans 16 amino acids. CDR3 coding DNA: TGTGCCACCAGTGAGCCGGGACCCCCGCGCGCCGGGGAGCTGTTTTTT. This sequence encodes CATSEPGPPRAGELFF.

The rearrangement links TRBV18 to TRBJ1-1, with D perhaps matching TRBD1 (5 bases). The V end lost 3 bases, the J end lost 4 bases, and 12 bases lay between the germline ends. The CDR3 covers 14 residues. Germline V lookup: CDR1 KGHSH, CDR2 LQKENI. The CDR3 nucleotides are TGTGCCAGCTCACCCCTCGAGGGGAGCACTGAAGCTTTCTTT. It specifies CASSPLEGSTEAFF.

This clone was observed once. The chain has TRBV7-2 and TRBJ2-3; 7 nucleotides align to TRBD1. Trimming removed 4 bases from V and 2 bases from J; junction bases left unmatched: 6. There are 15 residues in the CDR3. From germline, CDR1 is SGHTA and CDR2 FQGNSA. The DNA for the CDR3 is TGTGCCAGCAGCTACCCGACAGGGCTCACAGATACGCAGTATTTT. Amino acid sequence: CASSYPTGLTDTQYF. Filled out from reference TRBV7-2 and TRBJ2-3, the complete variable domain reads GAGVSQSPSNKVTEKGKDVELRCDPISGHTALYWYRQSLGQGLEFLIYFQGNSAPDKSGLPSDRFSAERTGGSVSTLTIQRTQQEDSAVYLCASSYPTGLTDTQYFGPGTRLTVL.

This chain joins TRBV28 and TRBJ1-2; 10 bases agree with TRBD1. The germline V gene has CDR1 MDHEN and CDR2 SYDVKM. After removal of 6 bases from V and 8 bases from J, the junction contained 15 bases not matched to a gene. The CDR3 runs 16 residues. The CDR3 loop reads CASSSPGTGAFGGYTF. CDR3 DNA: TGTGCCAGCAGCTCCCCCGGGACAGGGGCCTTCGGAGGCTACACCTTC.

The chain combines TRBV7-3 with TRBJ2-1, with 7 bases lining up with TRBD1. Germline CDR1 reads SGHTA; CDR2 reads FQGTGA. The CDR3 is 15 residues long. V was pared by 5 bases and J by 0 bases, with 4 bases of the junction left unmatched. The CDR3 region has the DNA TGTGCCAGCAGCCCACCAGGGGGCTCCTACAATGAGCAGTTCTTC. The encoded protein is CASSPPGGSYNEQFF.

The chain recombines TRBV24-1 with TRBJ2-2, with 8 bases matching TRBD1. The CDR3 has 14 residues. The V segment lost 7 bases and the J segment 1 base; nucleotides outside the gene matches: 1. CDR1 and CDR2 from the germline V gene are KGHDR and SFDVKD. The CDR3 sequence is CATSDRGNTGELFF. CDR3 DNA sequence: TGTGCCACCAGCGACAGGGGGAACACCGGGGAGCTGTTTTTT.

The genes are TRBV28 and TRBJ1-1; 7 bases map to TRBD1. Germline lookup yields CDR1 MDHEN and CDR2 SYDVKM. This CDR3 has 16 residues. The V gene end was trimmed by 4 bases and the J gene end by 2 bases; junction bases not matched to a gene: 10. In DNA, the CDR3 is TGTGCCAGCAGTTCACGACAGGGCAGAGCAAACACTGAAGCTTTCTTT. The encoded protein is CASSSRQGRANTEAFF.

The chain employs TRBV7-3 and TRBJ1-2; no reliable D call. Germline lookup yields CDR1 SGHTA and CDR2 FQGTGA. Trimming shortened V by 5 bases and J by 2 bases, and 9 bases separated the two germline ends. This CDR3 is built from 13 residues. The CDR3 DNA follows: TGTGCCAGCAGCCTCGGTTGGAACTATGGCTACACCTTC. Translated: CASSLGWNYGYTF.

The chain combines TRBV11-3 with TRBJ2-1; perhaps TRBD2 as D (5 bases). The V and J ends lost 5 bases and 3 bases respectively, with 20 bases between them. The CDR3 is 17 residues long. Germline V lookup: CDR1 SGHNT, CDR2 YENEEA. The CDR3 region has the DNA TGTGCCAGCAGCCCCGGACTTCAGCGGTGGGGCTACAATGAGCAGTTCTTC. As protein: CASSPGLQRWGYNEQFF.

The CDR3, as DNA: TGCAGCGCCGACAGGGGGATTAATGAAAAACTGTTTTTT. The encoded protein is CSADRGINEKLFF. The rearrangement links TRBV29-1 to TRBJ1-4; TRBD1 matches 9 bases. This CDR3 region has 13 residues. V was pared by 7 bases and J by 4 bases, with 4 bases of the junction left unmatched. Germline loops: CDR1 SQVTM, CDR2 ANQGSEA.

V gene TRBV19 combines with J gene TRBJ2-3, with 9 bases lining up with TRBD2. The CDR3 length is 16 residues. From germline, CDR1 is LNHDA and CDR2 SQIVND (reference sequence). Trimming at V came to 5 bases and at J to 3 bases, leaving 9 bases not matched to a gene. CDR3 residues: CASSAYSGSPTDTQYF. The DNA of the CDR3 is TGTGCCAGTAGTGCCTATAGCGGGAGTCCAACAGATACGCAGTATTTT.

J is TRBJ1-5 and V is TRBV6-7, with 7 bases aligning to TRBD1. TRBV6-7 is placed among ORFs of uncertain function. V shed 5 bases, J shed 4 bases, and the junction held 5 bases outside the gene matches. The CDR3 totals 14 residues. CDR3 residues: CASSTEGANQPQHF. The CDR3 DNA sequence: TGTGCCAGCAGTACTGAGGGGGCTAATCAGCCCCAGCATTTT.

The chain links TRBV28 to TRBJ2-1; weak D call: TRBD1 (5 bases). CDR1 and CDR2 (germline): MDHEN, SYDVKM. The CDR3 runs to 13 residues. V lost 5 bases, J lost 7 bases, and 12 bases lay in between. The chain's CDR3 is CASSGAVWNEQFF. CDR3 in DNA: TGTGCCAGCAGTGGGGCCGTATGGAATGAGCAGTTCTTC.

This chain joins TRBV30 and TRBJ1-5; maybe TRBD1 (5 bases). V was shortened by 2 bases and J by 1 base, with 9 bases between the two germline ends. CDR3 length equals 14 residues. Germline CDR1 is GTSNPN and CDR2 is SVGIG (reference sequence). The CDR3 protein is CAWSNQGSNQPQHF. CDR3 sequence (DNA): TGTGCCTGGAGTAATCAGGGAAGCAATCAGCCCCAGCATTTT.

V is TRBV19 and J is TRBJ2-4, with 8 bases identical to TRBD1. Germline V CDR1 and CDR2: LNHDA, SQIVND (reference sequence). V gave up 5 bases and J gave up 2 bases; unmatched junction bases: 14. The CDR3 is made up of 18 amino acids. The CDR3 loop reads CASSPRIADRAPKNIQYF. The CDR3 bases are TGTGCCAGTAGTCCACGAATTGCGGACAGGGCTCCCAAAAACATTCAGTACTTC.

The chain combines TRBV2 with TRBJ1-2; D perhaps matches TRBD1 (5 bases). The CDR3 is made up of 14 amino acids. Germline CDR1 is SNHLY and CDR2 is FYNNEI. The V end lost 7 bases, the J end lost 0 bases, and 12 bases lay between the germline ends. The CDR3 reads CASTVGGSNYGYTF. The DNA for the CDR3 is TGTGCCAGCACCGTGGGGGGGTCTAACTATGGCTACACCTTC.

The gene calls are TRBV6-7 and TRBJ1-2; D unclear. TRBV6-7 is identified as an open reading frame with a role that is uncertain. V lost 2 bases to trimming and J lost 3 bases, with 16 bases between them. This CDR3 contains 16 residues. The DNA of the CDR3 is TGTGCCAGCAGTTACCCGGTAAACAGCTCTGACTATGGCTACACCTTC. It is translated as CASSYPVNSSDYGYTF.

The chain joins TRBV24-1 to TRBJ2-5, with a possible D match to TRBD2 (6 bases). This CDR3 spans 14 amino acids. Trimming took off 2 bases at V and 4 bases at J, with 10 bases between the two ends. The germline V gene encodes CDR1 KGHDR and CDR2 SFDVKD. For the CDR3, the DNA is TGTGCCACCAGTGATTCTAGGACTACAGAGACCCAGTACTTC. Translation: CATSDSRTTETQYF.

The chain carries TRBV29-1 and TRBJ1-4, with D possibly TRBD1 on 5 matching bases. The CDR3 has 13 amino acids. V was clipped by 7 bases and J by 2 bases, with 11 bases between them. CDR1 is SQVTM and CDR2 is ANQGSEA in the germline V gene. This CDR3 is CSASPGTNEKLFF. As DNA, the CDR3 is TGCAGCGCAAGCCCAGGGACTAATGAAAAACTGTTTTTT.

The chain couples TRBV18 to TRBJ1-5, with TRBD1 identical over 10 bases. Germline CDR1 is KGHSH and CDR2 is LQKENI. This CDR3 is built from 16 residues. V lost 4 bases, J lost 6 bases, and 9 bases stayed unmatched. The CDR3 here is CASSQSTGGVSQPQHF. The CDR3 region has the DNA TGTGCCAGCTCACAATCGACAGGGGGCGTGAGTCAGCCCCAGCATTTT.

Only a few counts were recorded for this clone. Here the CDR3 reads CASSLQGFYGYTF. In nucleotides, the CDR3 is TGTGCCAGCAGTTTACAGGGCTTCTATGGCTACACCTTC. V gene TRBV28 combines with J gene TRBJ1-2; D may be TRBD1 (5 bases). The CDR3 is made up of 13 amino acids. Per the germline V gene, CDR1 is MDHEN and CDR2 is SYDVKM. Trimming removed 2 bases from V and 4 bases from J, with 8 bases in between.

The table lists this clone with a count of one. The rearrangement uses TRBV7-6 and TRBJ1-1; D gene unclear. The CDR3 runs to 16 residues. Trimming pared 1 base from V and 0 bases from J, leaving 12 bases between. Germline lookup yields CDR1 SGHVS and CDR2 FNYEAQ. The CDR3: CASSLGISTMNTEAFF. Written as DNA, the CDR3 is TGTGCCAGCAGCTTAGGAATCTCTACCATGAACACTGAAGCTTTCTTT.